A few counts support the clone carrying this T cell receptor (beta chain). Its antigen is as yet unknown. Trimming took off 1 base at V and 7 bases at J, with 7 bases between the two ends. CDR1 is SEHNR and CDR2 is FQNEAQ in the germline V gene (reference sequence). CDR3 length equals 12 residues. The data stem from a study of CD8+ T cells in alopecia areata. Study-level background: A regimen of oral tofacitinib, 5 to 10 mg twice daily, was given to treated patients. Points from the study as a whole: Clonality was higher in lesional than normal scalp, especially in alopecia totalis/universalis. Uncertainty about whether baseline CD8+ expansion is linked to response remains, with one nonresponder.

Sequencing templates came from extracted RNA that was reverse transcribed into cDNA. The protocol was immunoSEQ multiplex PCR, while the TCRdb copy is restricted to in-frame clones and leaves out a portion. The data hold more than 150,000 clones, with under 60% observed a single time. Treatment meaning: oral pan-JAK inhibitor, 5-10 mg twice daily. Samples from alopecia areata patients were lesional scalp punch biopsies and peripheral blood. The clonotype was recovered from a human donor with alopecia areata. Sequences were derived from CD8+ T cells sorted from blood, sampled at week 24, from a patient treated with tofacitinib. The rearrangement joins TRBV7-9 to TRBJ1-1; TRBD1 is a possible D gene (5 bases). The CDR3 DNA reads as TGTGCCAGCAGCTTAGGGGACTTTGAAGCTTTCTTT. This sequence encodes CASSLGDFEAFF.